This T cell receptor beta chain is drawn from a study of identical twins. Study outcomes and limitations: Excess sharing by twins proved weaker in beta out-of-frame sequences. With abundant cord blood beta clonotypes, insertions were fewer; memory repertoires showed no such pattern. Zero-insertion analyses could be partly confounded by invariant MAIT and iNKT cells.

As for this clonotype: Its antigen is not identified.

TCRdb re-derived calls from the 5' RACE reads in MiXCR, one entry per CDR3 protein. Of more than 200,000 distinct CDR3 sequences in the sample, around 10% were seen once. V gave up 5 bases and J gave up 3 bases; unmatched junction bases: 16. The CDR3 sequence is 17 residues long. Germline assignment: CDR1 MNHEY and CDR2 SMNVEV (reference sequence). The sequencing input was memory (CD45RO+) T cells sorted from blood. J is TRBJ2-7 and V is TRBV27; 7 bases fit TRBD2. The sequence derives from a young woman in good health. The CDR3: CASSPNGEGLKDYEQYF. The CDR3 DNA sequence: TGTGCCAGCAGTCCCAACGGGGAGGGGCTGAAAGACTACGAGCAGTACTTC.